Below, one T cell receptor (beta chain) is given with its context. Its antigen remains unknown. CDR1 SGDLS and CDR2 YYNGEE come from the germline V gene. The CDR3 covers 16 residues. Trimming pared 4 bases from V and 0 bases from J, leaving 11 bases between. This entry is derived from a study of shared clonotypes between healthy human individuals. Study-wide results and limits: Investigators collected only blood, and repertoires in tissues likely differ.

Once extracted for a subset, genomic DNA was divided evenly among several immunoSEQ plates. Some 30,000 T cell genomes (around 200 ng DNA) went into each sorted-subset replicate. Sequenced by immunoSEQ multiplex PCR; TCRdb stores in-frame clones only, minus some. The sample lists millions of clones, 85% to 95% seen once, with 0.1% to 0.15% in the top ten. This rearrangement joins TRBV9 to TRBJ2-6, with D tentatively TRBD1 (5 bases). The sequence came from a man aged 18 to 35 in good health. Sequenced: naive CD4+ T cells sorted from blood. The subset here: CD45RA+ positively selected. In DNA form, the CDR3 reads TGTGCCAGCAGCACCGGACACACCTCTGGGGCCAACGTCCTGACTTTC. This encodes CASSTGHTSGANVLTF.